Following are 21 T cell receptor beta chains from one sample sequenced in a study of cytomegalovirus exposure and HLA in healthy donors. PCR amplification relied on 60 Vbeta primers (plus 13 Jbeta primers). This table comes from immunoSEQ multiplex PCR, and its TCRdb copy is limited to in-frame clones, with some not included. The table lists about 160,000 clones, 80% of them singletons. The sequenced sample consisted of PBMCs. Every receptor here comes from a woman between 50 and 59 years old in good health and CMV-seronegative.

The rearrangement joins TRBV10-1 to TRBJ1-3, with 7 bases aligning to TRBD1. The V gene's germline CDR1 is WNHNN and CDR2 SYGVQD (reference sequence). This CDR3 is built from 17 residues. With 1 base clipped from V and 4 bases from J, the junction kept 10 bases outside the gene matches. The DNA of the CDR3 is TGCGCCAGCAGTGAGTTGGTGGGACAGCCCTCAGGAAACACCATATATTTT. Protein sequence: CASSELVGQPSGNTIYF.

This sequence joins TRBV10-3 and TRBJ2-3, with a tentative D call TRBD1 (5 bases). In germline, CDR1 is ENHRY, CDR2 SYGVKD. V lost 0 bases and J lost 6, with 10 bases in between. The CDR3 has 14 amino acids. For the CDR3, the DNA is TGTGCCATCAGTGAGTCAGGGGCAGGGGATACGCAGTATTTT. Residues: CAISESGAGDTQYF.

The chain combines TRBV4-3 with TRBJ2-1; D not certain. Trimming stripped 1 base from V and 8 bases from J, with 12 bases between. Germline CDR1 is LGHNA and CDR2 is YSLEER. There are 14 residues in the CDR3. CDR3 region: CASSQGGRPDEQFF. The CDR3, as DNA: TGCGCCAGCAGCCAAGGTGGCAGGCCCGATGAGCAGTTCTTC.

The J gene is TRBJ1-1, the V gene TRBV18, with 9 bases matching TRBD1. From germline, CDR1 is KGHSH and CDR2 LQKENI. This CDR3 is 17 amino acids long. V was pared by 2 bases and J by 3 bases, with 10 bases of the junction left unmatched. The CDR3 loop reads CASSPWDRAASHTEAFF. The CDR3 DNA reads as TGTGCCAGCTCACCATGGGACAGGGCCGCATCCCACACTGAAGCTTTCTTT.

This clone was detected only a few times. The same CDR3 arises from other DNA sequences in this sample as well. The CDR3 region is CASSQQGNTEAFF. The CDR3 DNA sequence: TGTGCCAGCAGTCAACAGGGTAACACTGAAGCTTTCTTT. The chain recombines TRBV6-6 with TRBJ1-1; D is perhaps TRBD1 (6 bases). The V gene lost 5 bases and the J gene lost 2 bases, with 9 bases spanning the gap. CDR3 length equals 13 residues. Germline CDR1 reads MNHNY; CDR2 reads SVGAGI (reference sequence).

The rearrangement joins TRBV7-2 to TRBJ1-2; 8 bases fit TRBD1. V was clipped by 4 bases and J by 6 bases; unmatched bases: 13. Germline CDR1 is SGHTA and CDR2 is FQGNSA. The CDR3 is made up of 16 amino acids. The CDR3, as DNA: TGTGCCAGCAGCTCCCAAATGACAGGGGCCTTCGATGGCTACACCTTC. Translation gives CASSSQMTGAFDGYTF.

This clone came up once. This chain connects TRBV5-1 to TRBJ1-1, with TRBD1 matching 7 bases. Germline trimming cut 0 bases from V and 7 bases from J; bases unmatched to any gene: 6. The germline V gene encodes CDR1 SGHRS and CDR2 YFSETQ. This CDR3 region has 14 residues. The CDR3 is CASSLVQGVVEAFF. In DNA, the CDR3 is TGCGCCAGCAGCTTGGTTCAGGGGGTTGTTGAAGCTTTCTTT. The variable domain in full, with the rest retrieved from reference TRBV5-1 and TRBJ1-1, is KAGVTQTPRYLIKTRGQQVTLSCSPISGHRSVSWYQQTPGQGLQFLFEYFSETQRNKGNFPGRFSGRQFSNSRSEMNVSTLELGDSALYLCASSLVQGVVEAFFGQGTRLTVV.

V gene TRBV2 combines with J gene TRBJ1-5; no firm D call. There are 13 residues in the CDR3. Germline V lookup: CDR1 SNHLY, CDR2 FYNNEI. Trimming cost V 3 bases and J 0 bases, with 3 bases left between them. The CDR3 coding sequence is TGTGCCAGCAGTGATAATAGCAATCAGCCCCAGCATTTT. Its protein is CASSDNSNQPQHF.

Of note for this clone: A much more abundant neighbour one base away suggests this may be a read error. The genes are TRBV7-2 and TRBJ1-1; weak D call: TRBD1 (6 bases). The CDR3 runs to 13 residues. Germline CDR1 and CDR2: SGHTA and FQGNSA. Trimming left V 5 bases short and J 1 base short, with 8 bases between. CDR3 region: CASSLQGNTEAFF. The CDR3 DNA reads TGTGCCAGCAGCCTACAGGGGAACACTGAAGCTTTCTTT.

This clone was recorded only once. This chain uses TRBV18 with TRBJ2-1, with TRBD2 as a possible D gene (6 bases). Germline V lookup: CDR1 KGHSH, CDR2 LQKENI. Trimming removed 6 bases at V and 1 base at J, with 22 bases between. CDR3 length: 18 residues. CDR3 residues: CASSQAGRRDASYNEQFF. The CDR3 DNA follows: TGTGCCAGCTCCCAGGCCGGTAGGAGGGACGCTTCCTACAATGAGCAGTTCTTC.

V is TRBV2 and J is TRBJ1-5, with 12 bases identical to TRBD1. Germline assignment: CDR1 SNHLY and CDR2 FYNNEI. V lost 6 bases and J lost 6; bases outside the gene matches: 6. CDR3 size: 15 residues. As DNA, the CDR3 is TGTGCCAGCAGAGCCGGGACAGGGGGCAGTCAGCCCCAGCATTTT. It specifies CASRAGTGGSQPQHF.

For the CDR3, the DNA is TGTGCCAGCAGTCTAGTACAGCAGTTCTTC. This translates into CASSLVQQFF. V is TRBV2 and J is TRBJ2-1; D unresolved. Germline V gene data show CDR1 as SNHLY and CDR2 as FYNNEI. The CDR3 sequence is 10 residues long. The V end was cut by 5 bases, the J end by 11 bases, with 7 bases between. Full variable domain (remainder filled in from reference TRBV2 and TRBJ2-1): EPEVTQTPSHQVTQMGQEVILRCVPISNHLYFYWYRQILGQKVEFLVSFYNNEISEKSEIFDDQFSVERPDGSNFTLKIRSTKLEDSAMYFCASSLVQQFFGPGTRLTVL.

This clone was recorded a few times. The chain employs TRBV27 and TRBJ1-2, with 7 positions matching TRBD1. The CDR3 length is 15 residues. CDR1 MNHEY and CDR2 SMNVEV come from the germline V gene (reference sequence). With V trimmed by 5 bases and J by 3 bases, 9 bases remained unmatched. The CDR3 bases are TGTGCCAGCAGTACCAGACAGGGTAGTGACTATGGCTACACCTTC. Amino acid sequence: CASSTRQGSDYGYTF.

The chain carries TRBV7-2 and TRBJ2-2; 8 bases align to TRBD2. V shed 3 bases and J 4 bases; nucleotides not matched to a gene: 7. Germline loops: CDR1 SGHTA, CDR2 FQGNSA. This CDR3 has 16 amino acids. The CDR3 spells CASSLTSGTSTGELFF. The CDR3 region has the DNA TGTGCCAGCAGCTTGACCTCCGGGACTAGCACCGGGGAGCTGTTTTTT.

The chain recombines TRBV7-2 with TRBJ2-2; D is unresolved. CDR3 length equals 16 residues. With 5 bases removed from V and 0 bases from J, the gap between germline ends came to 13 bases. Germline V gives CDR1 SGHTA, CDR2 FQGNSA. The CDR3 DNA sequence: TGTGCCAGCAGCATCAGTTTGGGCACGAACACCGGGGAGCTGTTTTTT. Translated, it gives CASSISLGTNTGELFF.

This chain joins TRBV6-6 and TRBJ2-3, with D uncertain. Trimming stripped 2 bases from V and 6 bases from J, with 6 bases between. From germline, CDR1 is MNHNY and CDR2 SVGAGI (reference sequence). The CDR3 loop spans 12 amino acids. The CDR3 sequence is CASSYRSDTQYF. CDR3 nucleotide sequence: TGTGCCAGCAGTTACCGGTCGGATACGCAGTATTTT.

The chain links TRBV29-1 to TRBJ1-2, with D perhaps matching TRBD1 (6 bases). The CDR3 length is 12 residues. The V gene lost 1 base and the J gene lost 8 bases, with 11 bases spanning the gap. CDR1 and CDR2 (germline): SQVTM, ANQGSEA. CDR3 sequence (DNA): TGCAGCGTTGAAGGTAACAGGGACGGCTACACCTTC. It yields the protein CSVEGNRDGYTF.

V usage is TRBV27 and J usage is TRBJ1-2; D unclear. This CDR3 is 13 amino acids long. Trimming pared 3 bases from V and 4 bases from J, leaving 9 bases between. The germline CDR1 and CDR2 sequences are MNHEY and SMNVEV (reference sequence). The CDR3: CASSLKGGYGYTF. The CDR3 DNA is TGTGCCAGCAGTTTGAAGGGAGGCTATGGCTACACCTTC.

The DNA for the CDR3 is TGTGCCAGCAGCCAAGAGTCTCCTCGAGGTTACGAAAAACTGTTTTTT. Protein sequence: CASSQESPRGYEKLFF. The chain carries TRBV4-2 and TRBJ1-4; D gene ambiguous. CDR3 size: 16 residues. Trimming took off 0 bases at V and 8 bases at J, with 16 bases between the two ends. In germline, CDR1 is LGHNA, CDR2 YNFKEQ.

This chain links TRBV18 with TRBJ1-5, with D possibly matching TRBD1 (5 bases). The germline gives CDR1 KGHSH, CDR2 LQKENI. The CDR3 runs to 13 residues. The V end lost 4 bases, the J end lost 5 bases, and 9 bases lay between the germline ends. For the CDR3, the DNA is TGTGCCAGCTCACAGGGGTTGGATCAGCCCCAGCATTTT. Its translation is CASSQGLDQPQHF. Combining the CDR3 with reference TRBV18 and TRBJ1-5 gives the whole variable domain NAGVMQNPRHLVRRRGQEARLRCSPMKGHSHVYWYRQLPEEGLKFMVYLQKENIIDESGMPKERFSAEFPKEGPSILRIQQVVRGDSAAYFCASSQGLDQPQHFGDGTRLSIL.

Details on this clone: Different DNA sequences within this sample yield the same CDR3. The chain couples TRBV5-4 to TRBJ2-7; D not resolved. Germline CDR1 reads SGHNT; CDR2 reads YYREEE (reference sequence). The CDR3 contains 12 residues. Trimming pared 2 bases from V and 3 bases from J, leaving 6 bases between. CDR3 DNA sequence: TGTGCCAGCAGCTTAGCGAGCTACGAGCAGTACTTC. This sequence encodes CASSLASYEQYF.